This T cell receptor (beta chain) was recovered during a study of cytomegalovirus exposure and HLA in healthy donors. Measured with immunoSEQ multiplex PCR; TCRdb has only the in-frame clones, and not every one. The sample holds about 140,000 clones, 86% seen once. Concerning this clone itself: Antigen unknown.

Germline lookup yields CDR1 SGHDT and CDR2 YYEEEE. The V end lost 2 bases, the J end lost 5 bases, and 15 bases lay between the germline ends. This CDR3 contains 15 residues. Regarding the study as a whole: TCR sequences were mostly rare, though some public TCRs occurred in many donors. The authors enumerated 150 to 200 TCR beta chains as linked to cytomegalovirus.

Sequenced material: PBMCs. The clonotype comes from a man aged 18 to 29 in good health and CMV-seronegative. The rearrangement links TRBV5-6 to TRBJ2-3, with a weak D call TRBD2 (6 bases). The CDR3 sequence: CASSLRLTSRDTQYF. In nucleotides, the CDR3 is TGTGCCAGCAGCTTAAGGCTGACTAGTCGAGATACGCAGTATTTT.